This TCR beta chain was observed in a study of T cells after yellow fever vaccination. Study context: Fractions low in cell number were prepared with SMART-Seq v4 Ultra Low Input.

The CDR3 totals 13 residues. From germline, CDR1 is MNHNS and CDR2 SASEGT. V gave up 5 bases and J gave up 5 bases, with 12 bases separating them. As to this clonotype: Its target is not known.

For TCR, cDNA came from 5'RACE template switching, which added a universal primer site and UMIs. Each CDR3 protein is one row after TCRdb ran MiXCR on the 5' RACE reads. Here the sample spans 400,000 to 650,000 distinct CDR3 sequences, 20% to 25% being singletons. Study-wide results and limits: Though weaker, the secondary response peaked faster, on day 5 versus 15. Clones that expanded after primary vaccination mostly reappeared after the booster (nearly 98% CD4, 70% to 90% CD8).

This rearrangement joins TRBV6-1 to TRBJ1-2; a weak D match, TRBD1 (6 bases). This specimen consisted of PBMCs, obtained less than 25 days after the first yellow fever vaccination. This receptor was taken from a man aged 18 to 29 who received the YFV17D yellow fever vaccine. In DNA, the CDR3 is TGTGCCAGCAGTCAACAGGGCCTATATGGCTACACCTTC. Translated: CASSQQGLYGYTF.